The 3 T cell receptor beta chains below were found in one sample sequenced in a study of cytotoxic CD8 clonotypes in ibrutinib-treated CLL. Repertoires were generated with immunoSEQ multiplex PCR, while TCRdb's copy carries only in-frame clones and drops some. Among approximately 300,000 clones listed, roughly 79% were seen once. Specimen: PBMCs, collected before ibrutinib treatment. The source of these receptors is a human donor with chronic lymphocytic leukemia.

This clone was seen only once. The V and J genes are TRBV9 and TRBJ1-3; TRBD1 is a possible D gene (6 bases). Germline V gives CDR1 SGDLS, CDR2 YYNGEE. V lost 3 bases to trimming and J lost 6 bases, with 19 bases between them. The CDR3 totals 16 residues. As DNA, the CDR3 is TGTGCCAGCAGCGCTAGTCGGACAGCTAAAAAAAACACCATATATTTT. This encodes CASSASRTAKKNTIYF.

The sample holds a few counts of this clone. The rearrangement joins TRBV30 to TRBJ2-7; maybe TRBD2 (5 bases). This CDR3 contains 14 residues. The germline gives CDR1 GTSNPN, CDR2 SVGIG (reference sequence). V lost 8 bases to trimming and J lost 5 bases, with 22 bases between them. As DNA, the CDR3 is TGTGCCGGGGAGTGGATTGGGTTTGGGAACGAGCAGTACTTC. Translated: CAGEWIGFGNEQYF.

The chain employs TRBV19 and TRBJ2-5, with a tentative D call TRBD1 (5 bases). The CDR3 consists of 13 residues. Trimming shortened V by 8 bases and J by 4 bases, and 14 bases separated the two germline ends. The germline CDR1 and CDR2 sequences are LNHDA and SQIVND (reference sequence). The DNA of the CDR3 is TGTGCCAGTCTCGAAGGGGCAGGAGAGACCCAGTACTTC. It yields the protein CASLEGAGETQYF.